Reported below is one T cell receptor beta chain. This record comes from a study of T cells in localized non-small cell lung cancer. The method was immunoSEQ multiplex PCR; TCRdb's version includes in-frame clones alone and lacks a portion of them. Of around 140,000 clones detected, 89% appear once; the ten largest clones hold over 1.5%. The CDR3 spans 12 residues. Trimming cost V 6 bases and J 4 bases, with 9 bases left between them. Germline values: CDR1 MNHEY, CDR2 SMNVEV (reference sequence). The chain employs TRBV27 and TRBJ1-2; D remains unclear. The receptor comes from a female donor older than 55 with stage I lung adenocarcinoma. The source was peripheral blood, collected before any cancer treatment. The CDR3 sequence is CASSSDLYGYTF. CDR3 DNA sequence: TGTGCCAGCAGCTCGGACCTCTATGGCTACACCTTC.